The rows below give T cell receptor beta chains drawn from one sample of a study of long-term antiretroviral therapy in people with HIV. TCRdb's table, derived via immunoSEQ multiplex PCR, lists solely in-frame clones and lacks some. The sample has 26,000 or so clones, about 86% seen once. The material was unsorted PBMCs, obtained 1.9 years after starting antiretroviral therapy. The receptor set was obtained from a woman in her twenties or thirties with HIV. The CDR3 runs from the conserved cysteine through the conserved F or W. A D gene is named only where the DNA matches it firmly. A clone size is listed for some rows: how often the clone was seen (once, few, many), or a class if it is expanded.

abundance,v_gene,j_gene,d_gene,CDR3aa,CDR3nt
.,TRBV2,TRBJ1-1,.,CASDGGGTEAFF,TGTGCCAGCGACGGAGGGGGTACTGAAGCTTTCTTT
.,TRBV2,TRBJ1-4,.,CASSESQLNEKLFF,TGTGCCAGCAGTGAGTCTCAGCTTAATGAAAAACTGTTTTTT
.,TRBV2,TRBJ2-6,.,CASTGGRGGGANVLTF,TGTGCCAGCACAGGGGGAAGGGGAGGTGGGGCCAACGTCCTGACTTTC
.,TRBV5-1,TRBJ1-1,TRBD1,CASSLDRVFTEAFF,TGCGCCAGCAGCCTTGACAGGGTTTTCACTGAAGCTTTCTTT
.,TRBV19,TRBJ2-2,TRBD2,CASSTQTSGGAKTGELFF,TGTGCCAGTAGTACCCAAACTAGCGGGGGGGCAAAGACCGGGGAGCTGTTTTTT
.,TRBV4-1,TRBJ1-1,.,CASSQDAGAAFLNTEAFF,TGCGCCAGCAGCCAAGATGCCGGGGCAGCCTTTCTGAACACTGAAGCTTTCTTT
few,TRBV11-2,TRBJ1-6,.,CASSLDPGSPLHF,TGTGCCAGCAGCTTAGATCCAGGTTCACCCCTCCACTTT
.,TRBV6-1,TRBJ1-6,.,CASVSPGRPTSPLHF,TGTGCCAGTGTAAGCCCGGGACGCCCGACTTCACCCCTCCACTTT
.,TRBV21-1,TRBJ2-7,.,CASQSLNEQYF,TGTGCCAGCCAAAGCCTGAACGAGCAGTACTTC
.,TRBV7-9,TRBJ2-5,.,CASSLALQLQETQYF,TGTGCCAGCAGCTTAGCGCTCCAGTTACAGGAGACCCAGTACTTC
once,TRBV19,TRBJ1-5,.,CASSYLDISNQPQHF,TGTGCCAGTAGTTATCTGGACATTAGCAATCAGCCCCAGCATTTT
.,TRBV5-1,TRBJ1-1,.,CASRGGSVEAFF,TGCGCCAGCAGGGGGGGATCAGTAGAAGCTTTCTTT
.,TRBV30,TRBJ1-4,.,CAWSAGGRGNEKLFF,TGTGCCTGGAGTGCCGGGGGGCGCGGTAATGAAAAACTGTTTTTT